This T cell receptor beta chain was recorded in a study of OX40 agonist ivuxolimab in advanced cancers. General study results and limits: At doses 0.1 to 3.0 mg/kg, CD4+ and CD8+ clones expanded.

Only in-frame clones appear in the TCRdb table, and some are missing; sequencing was by immunoSEQ multiplex PCR. The sample includes around 62,000 clones, roughly 82% seen only once; the top ten take about 5.1%. Germline trimming cut 4 bases from V and 5 bases from J; bases unmatched to any gene: 10. The CDR3 runs 15 residues. Germline CDR1 MGHRA, CDR2 YSYEKL. Turning to this clone: What it binds is unknown.

The origin of this receptor is an adult with an advanced solid tumor such as melanoma, head and neck, liver or kidney cancer. The sequencing used CD4+ or CD8+ T cells sorted from blood, collected in a trial of the OX40 agonist ivuxolimab. The chain has TRBV4-1 and TRBJ1-1, with 7 bases fitting TRBD1. The DNA of the CDR3 is TGCGCCAGCAGCCGTCAGGGACAGCGGAGGACTGAAGCTTTCTTT. Amino acid sequence: CASSRQGQRRTEAFF.